The 2 T cell receptor beta chains given below trace back to one sample, sequenced in a study of blood T cell repertoires in COVID-19. Assay used: immunoSEQ multiplex PCR; TCRdb lists only in-frame clones, some missing. The table lists roughly 300,000 clones, roughly 90% of them singletons. The material sequenced was peripheral blood. The receptors were gathered from a man between 18 and 29 years old who had recovered from COVID-19.

This clone was recorded once. The chain links TRBV5-4 to TRBJ2-7, with TRBD2 matching 7 bases. This CDR3 contains 15 residues. Germline V CDR1 and CDR2: SGHNT, YYREEE (reference sequence). J was trimmed by 2 bases and V by 1 base; bases with no gene match: 6. The DNA of the CDR3 is TGTGCCAGCAGCTTGAACCCTAGCGGAGCCTACGAGCAGTACTTC. It codes for CASSLNPSGAYEQYF.

This clone was detected a few times. V is TRBV7-2 and J is TRBJ1-1; no definite D call. Germline CDR1 is SGHTA and CDR2 is FQGNSA. V was cut by 0 bases and J by 10 bases, with 12 bases left in between. CDR3 length: 13 residues. In DNA form, the CDR3 reads TGTGCCAGCAGCTTAGCGAGGGAATCCGGAGCTTTCTTT. It yields the protein CASSLARESGAFF.